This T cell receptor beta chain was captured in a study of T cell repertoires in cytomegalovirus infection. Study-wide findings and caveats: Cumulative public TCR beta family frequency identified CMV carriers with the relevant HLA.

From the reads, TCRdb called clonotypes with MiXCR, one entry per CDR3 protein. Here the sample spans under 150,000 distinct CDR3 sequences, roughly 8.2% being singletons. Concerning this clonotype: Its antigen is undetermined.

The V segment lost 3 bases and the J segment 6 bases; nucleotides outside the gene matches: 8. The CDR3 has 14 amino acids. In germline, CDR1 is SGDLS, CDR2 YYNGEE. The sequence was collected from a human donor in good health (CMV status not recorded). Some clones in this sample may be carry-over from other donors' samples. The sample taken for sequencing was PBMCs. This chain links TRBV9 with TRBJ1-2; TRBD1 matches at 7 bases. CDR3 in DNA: TGTGCCAGCAGCGCTACAATTACAGGGGATGGCTACACCTTC. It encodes CASSATITGDGYTF.